This T cell receptor beta chain came from a study of T cells in Graves' hyperthyroidism and ophthalmopathy. Amplified TCR beta CDR3 regions derived from RNA transcripts. HTBI primers drove first-round RT-PCR of the TCR CDR3. MiXCR, run by TCRdb on the multiplex PCR reads, gives a single entry per CDR3 protein. The table records some 800,000 distinct CDR3 sequences, 38% of them present only once. Regarding this clonotype: The junction differs from germline at one of its ends, possibly a read error.

In germline, CDR1 is LNHNV, CDR2 YYDKDF (reference sequence). There are 16 residues in the CDR3. Absent ophthalmopathy progression within 18 months defined stable Graves' hyperthyroidism. Researchers barred patients who had uncontrolled infection, other autoimmune disease, pregnancy or lactation. The chain links TRBV15 to TRBJ2-5; 9 nucleotides match TRBD1. This clonotype was obtained from a man aged 18 to 30 with Graves' hyperthyroidism. Material for sequencing was blood. CDR3 in DNA: TGTGCCACCAGCCCTAACCCACAGGGGGCTGAGGGGACCCAATACTTC. Translating it yields CATSPNPQGAEGTQYF.